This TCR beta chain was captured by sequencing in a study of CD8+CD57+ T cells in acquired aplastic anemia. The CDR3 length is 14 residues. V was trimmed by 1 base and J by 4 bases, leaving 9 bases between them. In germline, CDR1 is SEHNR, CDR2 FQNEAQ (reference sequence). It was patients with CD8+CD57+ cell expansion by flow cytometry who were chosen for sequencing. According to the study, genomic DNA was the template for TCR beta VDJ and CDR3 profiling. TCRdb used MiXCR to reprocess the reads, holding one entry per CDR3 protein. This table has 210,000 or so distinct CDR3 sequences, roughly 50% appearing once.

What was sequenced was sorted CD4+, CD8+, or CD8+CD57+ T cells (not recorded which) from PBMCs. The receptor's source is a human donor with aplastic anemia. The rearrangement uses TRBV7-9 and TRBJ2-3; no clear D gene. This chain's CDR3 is CASSLGTAPDTQYF. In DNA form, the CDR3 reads TGTGCCAGCAGCTTAGGTACAGCACCAGATACGCAGTATTTT.